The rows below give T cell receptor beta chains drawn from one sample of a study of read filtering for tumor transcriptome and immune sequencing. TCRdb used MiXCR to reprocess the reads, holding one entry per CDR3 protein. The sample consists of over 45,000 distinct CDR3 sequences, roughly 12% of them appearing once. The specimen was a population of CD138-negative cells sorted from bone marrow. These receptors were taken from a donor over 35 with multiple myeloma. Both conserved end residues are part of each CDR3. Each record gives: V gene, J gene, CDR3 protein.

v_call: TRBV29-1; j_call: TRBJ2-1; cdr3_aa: CSVEGGLGASGDFF
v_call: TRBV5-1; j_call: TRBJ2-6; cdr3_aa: CASSLFISGANVLTF
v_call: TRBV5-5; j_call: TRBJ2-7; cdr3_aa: CASSSGLPGVEQYF
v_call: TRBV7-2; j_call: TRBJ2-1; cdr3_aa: CASSFKQGLAGRNEQFF
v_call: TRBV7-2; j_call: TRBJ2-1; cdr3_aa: CASSARIGNEQFF
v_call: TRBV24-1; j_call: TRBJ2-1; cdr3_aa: CATSPSESSYNEQFF
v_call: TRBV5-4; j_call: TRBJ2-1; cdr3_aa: CASSLAGVSSYNEQFF
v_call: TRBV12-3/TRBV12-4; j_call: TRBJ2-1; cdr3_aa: CASSRRDGNNEQFF
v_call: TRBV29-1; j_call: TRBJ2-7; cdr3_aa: CSVPSDSSYEQYF
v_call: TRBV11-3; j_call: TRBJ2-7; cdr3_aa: CASSLGLSSYEQYF
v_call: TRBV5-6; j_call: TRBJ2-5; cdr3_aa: CASSTVILQTETQYF
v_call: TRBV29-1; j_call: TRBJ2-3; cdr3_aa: CSVTSGSTDTQYF
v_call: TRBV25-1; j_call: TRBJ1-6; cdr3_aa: CASSATGDNSPLHF
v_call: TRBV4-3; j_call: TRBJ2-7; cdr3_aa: CASSPRTGVYEQYF
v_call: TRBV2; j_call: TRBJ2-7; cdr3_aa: CASSFGDFSYEQYF
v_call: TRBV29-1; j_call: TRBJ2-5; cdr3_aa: CSLGLAESQETQYF
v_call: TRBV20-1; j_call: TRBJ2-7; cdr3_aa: CSAGGASYLSYEQYF
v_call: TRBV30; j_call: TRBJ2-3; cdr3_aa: CAWSWDGRRDTQYF
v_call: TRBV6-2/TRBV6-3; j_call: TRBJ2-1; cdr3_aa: CASSQTVGRAYNEQFF
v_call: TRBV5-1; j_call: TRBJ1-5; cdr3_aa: CASSPRGEKNQPQHF
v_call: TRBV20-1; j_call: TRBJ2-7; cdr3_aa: CSASQGLATYEQYF
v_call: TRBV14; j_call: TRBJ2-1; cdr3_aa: CASSQDHIEQFF